The entry below describes one TCR beta chain. This record comes from a study of blood T cell repertoires in COVID-19. Whole-study context: In each case, the material was cDNA or gDNA derived from T cells, B-cell-depleted T cells, or PBMCs.

Membership in each cohort depended on participant-reported clinical history. Trimming at V came to 0 bases and at J to 10 bases, leaving 5 bases not matched to a gene. The CDR3 is 13 amino acids. Germline values: CDR1 SGDLS, CDR2 YYNGEE. Source study methods: Amplification of reference gene primers was used by the study to estimate nucleated cell counts. Data came from immunoSEQ multiplex PCR; TCRdb stores just in-frame clones and leaves some out. D and trimming come from the DNA, and the V and J calls and clone size come from that table. Here the sample spans a few hundred thousand clones, just under 90% being singletons.

The material sequenced was PBMCs or T cells enriched from blood (not recorded which). The V and J genes are TRBV9 and TRBJ1-1, with 8 nucleotides matching TRBD1. This TCR was sampled from a woman aged 60-70 years who had recovered from COVID-19. CDR3 DNA: TGTGCCAGCAGCGTAGATTCGACAGGGGCAGCTTTCTTT. Translating it yields CASSVDSTGAAFF.